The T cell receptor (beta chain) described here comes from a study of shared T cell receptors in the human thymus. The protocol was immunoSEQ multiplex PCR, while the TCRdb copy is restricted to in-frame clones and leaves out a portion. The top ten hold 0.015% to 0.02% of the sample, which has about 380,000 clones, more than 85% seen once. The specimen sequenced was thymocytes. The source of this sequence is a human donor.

The CDR3 DNA is TGTGCCAGCAGCTTAGCGCGACTAGCGGTCGAGGAGGGGAATGAGCAGTTCTTC. Amino acid sequence: CASSLARLAVEEGNEQFF. This chain connects TRBV7-6 to TRBJ2-1; TRBD2 aligns across 9 bases. The germline CDR1 and CDR2 sequences are SGHVS and FNYEAQ. V lost 0 bases, J lost 7 bases, and 13 bases stayed unmatched. This CDR3 spans 18 amino acids.